Listed here is a single T cell receptor (beta chain). As yet, its antigen is unknown. The sample comes from a study of T cells in Graves' hyperthyroidism and ophthalmopathy. Researchers took RNA transcripts and amplified the TCR beta CDR3 regions from them. Initially, a first-round RT-PCR of the TCR CDR3 employed the HTBI primer set. TCRdb independently ran MiXCR on the multiplex PCR reads; one entry per CDR3 protein. The repertoire includes hundreds of thousands of distinct CDR3 sequences, roughly 15% of them detected once, and about 12% sits in the top ten. Study outcomes and limitations: Peripheral blood also featured most of the thyroid clonotypes expanded above 0.001.

The CDR3 runs to 12 residues. V lost 4 bases, J lost 6 bases, and 7 bases lay in between. Germline CDR1 MNHEY, CDR2 SVGEGT. The sample taken for sequencing was blood. The TCR comes from a woman aged 50 to 60 with Graves' ophthalmopathy. The rearrangement links TRBV6-2 or TRBV6-3 to TRBJ1-5; no clear D. This CDR3 reads CASSSRLQPQHF. The CDR3 coding sequence is TGTGCCAGCAGTTCGCGACTTCAGCCCCAGCATTTT.